This T cell receptor (beta chain) was recorded in a study of OX40 agonist ivuxolimab in advanced cancers. Study-wide background: Dose-escalation subjects each had hepatocellular carcinoma, melanoma, renal cell or head and neck cancer. Findings and caveats of the study: By week 6 at 0.1 to 3.0 mg/kg, blood CD4+ and CD8+ T cells had expanded clonally. Relatively little clonal expansion, among the lowest observed, appeared in partial responders at 0.1-3.0 mg/kg.

Clones were sequenced by immunoSEQ multiplex PCR, and TCRdb holds only the in-frame ones, with some missing. This sample yields about 50,000 clones, of which 70% to 90% are seen a single time; 0.64% belongs to the top ten. As to this clone: No antigen is known for it.

The length of the CDR3 is 15 residues. The germline V gene has CDR1 SGHRS and CDR2 YFSETQ. Deletions cut 4 bases from V and 6 bases from J, with 16 bases between. Prior autoimmune disease or systemic immunosuppression barred patients. The input for sequencing was CD4+ or CD8+ T cells sorted from blood, taken in a trial of the OX40 agonist ivuxolimab. This receptor was taken from an adult with an advanced solid tumor such as melanoma, head and neck, liver or kidney cancer. The chain couples TRBV5-1 to TRBJ2-2, with TRBD1 as a possible D gene (7 bases). The CDR3 reads CASSAYRGGAGELFF. CDR3 DNA sequence: TGCGCCAGCAGCGCCTACAGGGGAGGCGCCGGGGAGCTGTTTTTT.